The 23 T cell receptor beta chains listed next were all sequenced from one sample in a study of T cells after yellow fever vaccination. TCRdb ran MiXCR on the 5' RACE reads and lists one entry per CDR3 protein. Of hundreds of thousands of distinct CDR3 sequences listed, approximately 12% are singletons. The source was PBMCs, collected on the day of the yellow fever booster vaccination. The receptors shown here come from a man aged 30-40 years who received the YFV17D yellow fever vaccine.

This chain connects TRBV21-1 to TRBJ2-3. TRBV21-1 is a pseudogene. The CDR3 has 17 amino acids. The CDR3 nucleotides are TGTGCCAGCAGAAAGGGGCTTAGCGGCCCTAGCACAGATACGCAGTATTTT. Encoded protein: CASRKGLSGPSTDTQYF.

This clonotype was detected only a few times. CDR3 residues: CASSRSGTVSYEQYF. For the CDR3, the DNA is TGTGCCAGCAGCAGATCCGGGACAGTCTCCTACGAGCAGTACTTC. This rearrangement joins TRBV7-2 to TRBJ2-7, with 7 bases matching TRBD1. The CDR3 is 15 residues long. V was clipped by 5 bases and J by 0 bases; unmatched bases: 7. Germline V gene sequence: CDR1 SGHTA, CDR2 FQGNSA.

CDR3 protein: CASSQGISPYEQYF. CDR3 in DNA: TGTGCCAGCAGCCAAGGGATTTCGCCATACGAGCAGTACTTC. This chain uses TRBV3-1 with TRBJ2-7; D remains ambiguous. There are 14 residues in the CDR3. Trimming cost V 1 base and J 4 bases, with 11 bases left between them. Germline values: CDR1 LGHDT, CDR2 YNNKEL (reference sequence).

The V gene is TRBV27, the J gene TRBJ2-2; the match to TRBD2 covers 10 bases. Germline values: CDR1 MNHEY, CDR2 SMNVEV (reference sequence). V trimming: 5 bases; J trimming: 1 base; junction bases outside the gene matches: 10. This CDR3 region has 18 residues. The DNA for the CDR3 is TGTGCCAGCAGTCCCACCCCCCGGACTAGCGGGAACACCGGGGAGCTGTTTTTT. It translates to CASSPTPRTSGNTGELFF.

The chain joins TRBV19 to TRBJ1-2; TRBD1 agrees at 10 bases. V shed 4 bases, J shed 7 bases, and the junction held 9 bases outside the gene matches. The CDR3 runs to 15 residues. The germline CDR1 and CDR2 sequences are LNHDA and SQIVND (reference sequence). The CDR3 loop reads CASSTTGQGSFGYTF. In DNA, the CDR3 is TGTGCCAGTAGTACAACGGGACAGGGGTCCTTTGGCTACACCTTC. The full variable domain, with the rest looked up from reference TRBV19 and TRBJ1-2, is DGGITQSPKYLFRKEGQNVTLSCEQNLNHDAMYWYRQDPGQGLRLIYYSQIVNDFQKGDIAEGYSVSREKKESFPLTVTSAQKNPTAFYLCASSTTGQGSFGYTFGSGTRLTVV.

This clonotype was picked up a small number of times. The rearrangement joins TRBV12-3 or TRBV12-4 to TRBJ1-1; D possibly corresponds to TRBD1 (6 bases). V was clipped by 6 bases and J by 11 bases, with 13 bases between them. This CDR3 is built from 11 residues. The CDR3 sequence: CASSTGFKAFF. The CDR3 region has the DNA TGTGCCAGCAGCACAGGGTTCAAGGCTTTCTTT.

V gene TRBV12-3 or TRBV12-4 combines with J gene TRBJ2-1; TRBD2 is a possible D gene (5 bases). V was clipped by 3 bases and J by 3 bases, with 9 bases between them. The CDR3 loop spans 14 amino acids. Here the CDR3 reads CASSFRGYYNEQFF. DNA for the CDR3: TGTGCCAGCAGTTTTCGCGGGTACTACAATGAGCAGTTCTTC.

A few counts support this clonotype. CDR3 amino acids: CSVMGETQYF. CDR3 DNA sequence: TGCAGCGTTATGGGAGAGACCCAGTACTTC. J is TRBJ2-5 and V is TRBV29-1, with D unresolved. Germline V lookup: CDR1 SQVTM, CDR2 ANQGSEA. CDR3 length equals 10 residues. The V end was cut by 5 bases, the J end by 4 bases, with 5 bases between.

This rearrangement joins TRBV7-9 to TRBJ2-1, with D tentatively TRBD1 (6 bases). This CDR3 has 15 amino acids. V lost 2 bases to trimming and J lost 2 bases, with 10 bases between them. Germline assignment: CDR1 SEHNR and CDR2 FQNEAQ (reference sequence). Here the CDR3 reads CASSLRGQTYNEQFF. In DNA, the CDR3 is TGTGCCAGCAGCTTACGGGGACAAACCTACAATGAGCAGTTCTTC.

There are a few counts of this clonotype. The rearrangement uses TRBV10-3 and TRBJ2-1, with D unclear. The length of the CDR3 is 16 residues. Germline-derived CDR1 and CDR2 are ENHRY and SYGVKD. With 6 bases removed from V and 0 bases from J, the gap between germline ends came to 15 bases. The CDR3 is CAIRSGPQSSYNEQFF. CDR3 in DNA: TGTGCCATCAGATCTGGGCCCCAAAGCTCCTACAATGAGCAGTTCTTC.

This clonotype was counted a few times. The V and J genes are TRBV14 and TRBJ2-7, with a weak D call TRBD2 (6 bases). V was clipped by 1 base and J by 1 base, with 11 bases between them. Germline-derived CDR1 and CDR2 are SGHDN and FVKESK. This CDR3 contains 15 residues. CDR3 sequence reads: CASSQVSSASYEQYF. CDR3 DNA sequence: TGTGCCAGCAGCCAAGTTTCTAGCGCTTCCTACGAGCAGTACTTC.

The genes are TRBV30 and TRBJ2-3; TRBD2 agrees at 11 bases. This CDR3 has 21 amino acids. Germline-derived CDR1 and CDR2 are GTSNPN and SVGIG (reference sequence). V lost 1 base and J lost 0; bases outside the gene matches: 18. The CDR3 sequence is CAWSGTSGTSGFLRSTDTQYF. DNA for the CDR3: TGTGCCTGGAGTGGCACTTCCGGGACTAGCGGATTCCTCCGTAGCACAGATACGCAGTATTTT.

This clonotype was detected a few times. The chain employs TRBV5-6 and TRBJ2-1; 9 bases are shared with TRBD2. This CDR3 has 16 residues. Germline V gives CDR1 SGHDT, CDR2 YYEEEE. The ends lost 2 bases at V and 3 bases at J; junction bases unmatched: 6. The CDR3 sequence: CASSFGLAPIYNEQFF. The DNA of the CDR3 is TGTGCCAGCAGCTTTGGACTAGCGCCGATCTACAATGAGCAGTTCTTC.

This chain connects TRBV27 to TRBJ2-1; 7 bases match TRBD2. V lost 5 bases, J lost 8 bases, and 9 bases stayed unmatched. The CDR3 consists of 14 residues. Germline V gene lookup returns CDR1 MNHEY and CDR2 SMNVEV (reference sequence). As DNA, the CDR3 is TGTGCCAGCAGTCGAGAACTAGCGCGGGATGAGCAGTTCTTC. Amino acids: CASSRELARDEQFF.

This clonotype was counted at least ten times. The chain joins TRBV20-1 to TRBJ1-2; D unclear. The CDR3 runs to 11 residues. Germline loops: CDR1 DFQATT, CDR2 SNEGSKA (reference sequence). Trimming stripped 3 bases from V and 2 bases from J, with 4 bases between. The CDR3 is CSASGNYGYTF. In DNA, the CDR3 is TGCAGTGCTAGCGGAAACTATGGCTACACCTTC.

The chain uses TRBV7-2 and TRBJ2-7; 7 nucleotides line up with TRBD1. The germline gives CDR1 SGHTA, CDR2 FQGNSA. This CDR3 has 12 amino acids. V trimming: 1 base; J trimming: 11 bases; junction bases outside the gene matches: 5. The CDR3 DNA sequence: TGTGCCAGCAGCTTAGTAGGAGGACAGGAGTACTTC. It yields the protein CASSLVGGQEYF. Looking up the rest from reference TRBV7-2 and TRBJ2-7 gives the full variable domain: GAGVSQSPSNKVTEKGKDVELRCDPISGHTALYWYRQSLGQGLEFLIYFQGNSAPDKSGLPSDRFSAERTGGSVSTLTIQRTQQEDSAVYLCASSLVGGQEYFGPGTRLTVT.

The CDR3 coding sequence is TGTGCCAGCAGTTACTCGATGGCCGGGGACACTGAAGCTTTCTTT. Translating it yields CASSYSMAGDTEAFF. The gene calls are TRBV6-5 and TRBJ1-1; D not resolved. The germline V gene has CDR1 MNHEY and CDR2 SVGAGI. CDR3 length equals 15 residues. V lost 0 bases to trimming and J lost 3 bases, with 11 bases between them.

The chain combines TRBV20-1 with TRBJ2-5; possible D gene TRBD2, 6 bases. Germline V gives CDR1 DFQATT, CDR2 SNEGSKA (reference sequence). Trimming pared 3 bases from V and 3 bases from J, leaving 20 bases between. The CDR3 totals 16 residues. CDR3 in amino acids: CSARVIKGLAKETQYF. The CDR3 bases are TGCAGTGCTAGGGTTATCAAGGGGCTAGCGAAAGAGACCCAGTACTTC.

This clonotype was seen only a few times. The chain recombines TRBV7-3 with TRBJ2-7; tentatively, D is TRBD1 or TRBD2 (6 bases each). Trimming took 5 bases from V and 7 from J, leaving 18 bases between them. The CDR3 has 14 residues. The germline V gene has CDR1 SGHTA and CDR2 FQGTGA. This CDR3 reads CASSPGAGNGEQYF. CDR3 nucleotides: TGTGCCAGCAGCCCGGGGGCGGGAAACGGAGAGCAGTACTTC.

This clonotype was counted only a few times. The rearrangement uses TRBV12-3 or TRBV12-4 and TRBJ2-7, with 7 bases fitting TRBD1. Trimming at V came to 6 bases and at J to 3 bases, leaving 14 bases not matched to a gene. The CDR3 consists of 16 residues. The CDR3 nucleotides are TGTGCCAGCAGCTTGATAGGGGGCTCGACGGTCTACGAGCAGTACTTC. This encodes CASSLIGGSTVYEQYF.

This clonotype was found a few times. The chain employs TRBV3-1 and TRBJ2-1, with 10 bases that match TRBD2. This CDR3 region has 14 residues. The V and J ends lost 2 bases and 8 bases, in that order; junction bases with no gene match: 3. Germline-derived CDR1 and CDR2 are LGHDT and YNNKEL (reference sequence). CDR3 sequence: CASSQPAGGYEQFF. CDR3 nucleotide sequence: TGTGCCAGCAGCCAACCAGCGGGAGGGTATGAGCAGTTCTTC.

The table lists this clonotype with a few counts. The CDR3 DNA reads as TGTGCCAGCACCAAGGGACTAGCGGGAGTCCAAGAGACCCAGTACTTC. Protein sequence: CASTKGLAGVQETQYF. The V and J genes are TRBV6-1 and TRBJ2-5; 14 bases fit TRBD2. From germline, CDR1 is MNHNS and CDR2 SASEGT. This CDR3 region has 16 residues. V gave up 7 bases and J gave up 1 base; unmatched junction bases: 5.

This clonotype was found a few times. The chain combines TRBV6-2 or TRBV6-3 with TRBJ2-7; TRBD1 is a possible D gene (5 bases). Germline CDR1 is MNHEY and CDR2 is SVGEGT. The CDR3 runs 14 residues. Trimming pared 7 bases from V and 1 base from J, leaving 14 bases between. The CDR3 spells CASTRTPGSYEQYF. CDR3 in DNA: TGTGCCAGCACCCGAACCCCAGGGTCCTACGAGCAGTACTTC.